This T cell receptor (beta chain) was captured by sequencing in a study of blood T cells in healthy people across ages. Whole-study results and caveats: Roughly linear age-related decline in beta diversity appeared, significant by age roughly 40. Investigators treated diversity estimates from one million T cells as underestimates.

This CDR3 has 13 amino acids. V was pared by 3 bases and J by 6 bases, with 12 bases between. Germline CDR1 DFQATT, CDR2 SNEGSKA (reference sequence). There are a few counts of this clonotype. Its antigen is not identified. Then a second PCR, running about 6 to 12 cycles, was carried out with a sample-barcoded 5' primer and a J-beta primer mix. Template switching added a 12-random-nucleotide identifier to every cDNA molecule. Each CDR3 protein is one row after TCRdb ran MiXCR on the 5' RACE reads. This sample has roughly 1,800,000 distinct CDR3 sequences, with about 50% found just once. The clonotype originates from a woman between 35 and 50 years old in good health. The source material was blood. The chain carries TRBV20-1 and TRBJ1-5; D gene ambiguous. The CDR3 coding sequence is TGCAGTGCTAGGGCGGGAGGCGGTCAGCCCCAGCATTTT. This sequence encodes CSARAGGGQPQHF.